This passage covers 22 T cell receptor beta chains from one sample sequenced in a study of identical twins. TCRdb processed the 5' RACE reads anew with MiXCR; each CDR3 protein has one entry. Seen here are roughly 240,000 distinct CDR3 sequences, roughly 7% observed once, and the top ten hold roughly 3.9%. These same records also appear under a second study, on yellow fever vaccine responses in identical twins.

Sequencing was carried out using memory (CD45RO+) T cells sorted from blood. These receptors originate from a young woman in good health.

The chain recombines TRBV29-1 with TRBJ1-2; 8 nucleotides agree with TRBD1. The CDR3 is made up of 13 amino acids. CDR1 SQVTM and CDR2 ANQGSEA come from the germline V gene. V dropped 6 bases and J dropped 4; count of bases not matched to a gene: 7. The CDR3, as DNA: TGCAGCGTGGATCGGACAGGGCCCTATGGCTACACCTTC. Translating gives CSVDRTGPYGYTF.

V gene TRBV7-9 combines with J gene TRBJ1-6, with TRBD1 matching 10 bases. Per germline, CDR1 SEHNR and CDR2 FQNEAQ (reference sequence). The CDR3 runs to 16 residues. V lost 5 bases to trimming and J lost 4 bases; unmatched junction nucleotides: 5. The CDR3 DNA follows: TGTGCCAGCAGCCCGACAGGGGGCGCGTATAATTCACCCCTCCACTTT. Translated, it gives CASSPTGGAYNSPLHF.

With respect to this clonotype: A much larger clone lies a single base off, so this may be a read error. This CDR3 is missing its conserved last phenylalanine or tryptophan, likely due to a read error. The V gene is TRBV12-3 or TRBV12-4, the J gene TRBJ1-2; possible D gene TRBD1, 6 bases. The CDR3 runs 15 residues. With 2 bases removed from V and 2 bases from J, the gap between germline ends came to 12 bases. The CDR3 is CASSLRTGNNYGYTI. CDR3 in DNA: TGTGCCAGCAGTTTACGTACAGGGAACAACTATGGCTACACCATC.

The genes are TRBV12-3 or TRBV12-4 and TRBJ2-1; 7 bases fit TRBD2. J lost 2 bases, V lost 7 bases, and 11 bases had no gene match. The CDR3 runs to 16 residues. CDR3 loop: CASTGRLAPAYNEQFF. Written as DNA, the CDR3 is TGTGCCAGCACCGGACGACTAGCCCCCGCCTACAATGAGCAGTTCTTC.

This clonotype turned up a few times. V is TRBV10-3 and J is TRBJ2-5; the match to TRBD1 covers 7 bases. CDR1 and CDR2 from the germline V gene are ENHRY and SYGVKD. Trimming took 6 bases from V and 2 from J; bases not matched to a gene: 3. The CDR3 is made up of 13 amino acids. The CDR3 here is CAISRGQQETQYF. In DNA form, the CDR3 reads TGTGCCATCAGCAGGGGACAGCAAGAGACCCAGTACTTC.

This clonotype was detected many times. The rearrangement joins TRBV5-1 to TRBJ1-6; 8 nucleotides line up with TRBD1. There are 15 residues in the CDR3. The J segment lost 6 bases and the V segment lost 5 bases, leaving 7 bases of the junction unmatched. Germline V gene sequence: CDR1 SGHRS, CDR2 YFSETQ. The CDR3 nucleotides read TGCGCCAGCAGAGCGGACAGGGTCGTTAATTCACCCCTCCACTTT. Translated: CASRADRVVNSPLHF.

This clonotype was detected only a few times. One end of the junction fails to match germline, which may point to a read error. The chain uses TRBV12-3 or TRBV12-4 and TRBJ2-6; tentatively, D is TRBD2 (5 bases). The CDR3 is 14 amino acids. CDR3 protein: CASSPRTGANVLTF. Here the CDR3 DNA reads TGTGCCAGCAGCCCGAGGACTGGCGCCAACGTCCTGACTTTC.

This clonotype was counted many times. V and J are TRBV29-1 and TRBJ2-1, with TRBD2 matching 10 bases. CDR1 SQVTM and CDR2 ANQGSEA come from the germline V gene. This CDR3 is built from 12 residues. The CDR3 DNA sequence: TGCAGTGAGGGACTAGCGAGCAATGAGCAGTTCTTC. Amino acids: CSEGLASNEQFF.

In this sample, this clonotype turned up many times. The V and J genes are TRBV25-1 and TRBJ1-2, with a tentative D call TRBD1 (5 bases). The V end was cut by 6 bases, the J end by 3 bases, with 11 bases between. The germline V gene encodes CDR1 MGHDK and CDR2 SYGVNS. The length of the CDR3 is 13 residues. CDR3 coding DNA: TGTGCCAGCAGCAAATCGGGGGACTATGGCTACACCTTC. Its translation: CASSKSGDYGYTF.

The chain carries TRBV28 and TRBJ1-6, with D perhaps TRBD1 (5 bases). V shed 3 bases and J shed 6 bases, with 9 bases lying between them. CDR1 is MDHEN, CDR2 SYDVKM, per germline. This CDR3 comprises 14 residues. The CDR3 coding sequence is TGTGCCAGCAGTTTGGCCAGGGCTAATTCACCCCTCCACTTT. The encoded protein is CASSLARANSPLHF.

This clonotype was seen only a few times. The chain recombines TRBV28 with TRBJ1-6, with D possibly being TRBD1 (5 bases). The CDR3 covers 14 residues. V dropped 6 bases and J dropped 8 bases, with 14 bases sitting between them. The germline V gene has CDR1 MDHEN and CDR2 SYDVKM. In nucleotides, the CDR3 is TGTGCCAGCAGCCGAAGCCCAGGGTATTCACCCCTCCACTTT. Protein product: CASSRSPGYSPLHF.

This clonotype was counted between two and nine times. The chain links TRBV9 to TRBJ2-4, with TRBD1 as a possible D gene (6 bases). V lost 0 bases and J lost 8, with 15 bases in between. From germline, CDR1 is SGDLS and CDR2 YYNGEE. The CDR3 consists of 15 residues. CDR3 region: CASSVGGGGADIQYF. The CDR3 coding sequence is TGTGCCAGCAGCGTAGGTGGTGGGGGCGCCGACATTCAGTACTTC. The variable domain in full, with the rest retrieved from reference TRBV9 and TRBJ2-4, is DSGVTQTPKHLITATGQRVTLRCSPRSGDLSVYWYQQSLDQGLQFLIQYYNGEERAKGNILERFSAQQFPDLHSELNLSSLELGDSALYFCASSVGGGGADIQYFGAGTRLSVL.

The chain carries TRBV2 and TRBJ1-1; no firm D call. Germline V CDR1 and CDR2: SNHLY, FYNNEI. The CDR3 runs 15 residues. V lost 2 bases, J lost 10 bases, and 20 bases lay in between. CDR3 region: CASSELVGSPVSAFF. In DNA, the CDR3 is TGTGCCAGCAGTGAACTGGTGGGCAGTCCCGTATCAGCTTTCTTT.

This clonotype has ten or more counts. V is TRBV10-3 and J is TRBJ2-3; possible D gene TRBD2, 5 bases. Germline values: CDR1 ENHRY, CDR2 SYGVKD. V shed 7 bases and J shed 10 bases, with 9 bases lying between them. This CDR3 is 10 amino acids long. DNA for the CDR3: TGTGCCATCACTAGCATCTCGCAGTATTTT. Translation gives CAITSISQYF.

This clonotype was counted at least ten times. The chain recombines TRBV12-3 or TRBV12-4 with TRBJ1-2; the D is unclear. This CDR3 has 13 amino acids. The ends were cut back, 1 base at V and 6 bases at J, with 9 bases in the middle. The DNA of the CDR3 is TGTGCCAGCAGTTTAGGGGGTTCGGATGGCTACACCTTC. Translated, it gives CASSLGGSDGYTF.

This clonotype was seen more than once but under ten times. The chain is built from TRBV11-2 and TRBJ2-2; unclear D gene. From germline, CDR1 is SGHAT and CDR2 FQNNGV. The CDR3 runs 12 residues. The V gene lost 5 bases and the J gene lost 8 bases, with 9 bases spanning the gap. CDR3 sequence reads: CASSGGTGELFF. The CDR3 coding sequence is TGTGCCAGCAGCGGTGGAACTGGGGAGCTGTTTTTT.

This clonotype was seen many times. In nucleotides, the CDR3 is TGCGCCAGCAGCGTAGCGGAAAAGAGCACAGATACGCAGTATTTT. Translated: CASSVAEKSTDTQYF. The J gene is TRBJ2-3, the V gene TRBV5-1, with D possibly matching TRBD2 (6 bases). The V gene's germline CDR1 is SGHRS and CDR2 YFSETQ. The V end lost 4 bases, the J end lost 0 bases, and 12 bases lay between the germline ends. CDR3 length: 15 amino acids.

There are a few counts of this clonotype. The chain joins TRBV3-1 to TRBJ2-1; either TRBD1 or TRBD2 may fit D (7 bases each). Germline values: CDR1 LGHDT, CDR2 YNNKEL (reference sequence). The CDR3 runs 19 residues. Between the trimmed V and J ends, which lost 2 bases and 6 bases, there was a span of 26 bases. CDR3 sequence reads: CASSQKGIWDSGTRNEQFF. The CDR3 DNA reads TGTGCCAGCAGCCAAAAGGGGATTTGGGACAGCGGGACCCGCAATGAGCAGTTCTTC.

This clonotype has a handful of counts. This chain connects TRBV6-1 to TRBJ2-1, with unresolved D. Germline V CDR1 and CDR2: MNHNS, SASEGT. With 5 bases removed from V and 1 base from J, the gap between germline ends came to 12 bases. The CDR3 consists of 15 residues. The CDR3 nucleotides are TGTGCCAGCAGTCCAAGCGAAAAATCCTACAATGAGCAGTTCTTC. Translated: CASSPSEKSYNEQFF.

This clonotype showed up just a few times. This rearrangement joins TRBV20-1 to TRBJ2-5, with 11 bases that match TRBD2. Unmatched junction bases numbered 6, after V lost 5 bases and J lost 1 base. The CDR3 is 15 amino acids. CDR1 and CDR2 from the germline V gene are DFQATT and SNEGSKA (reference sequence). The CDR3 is CSADRLAGTQETQYF. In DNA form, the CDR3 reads TGCAGTGCTGACCGACTAGCGGGAACCCAAGAGACCCAGTACTTC.

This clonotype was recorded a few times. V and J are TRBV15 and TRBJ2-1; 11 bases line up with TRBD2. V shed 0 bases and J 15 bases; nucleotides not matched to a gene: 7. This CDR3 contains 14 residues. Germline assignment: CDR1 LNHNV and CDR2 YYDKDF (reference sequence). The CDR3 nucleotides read TGTGCCACCAGCAGAGATACTAGCGGGGGCCAGGGGTTCTTC. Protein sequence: CATSRDTSGGQGFF.

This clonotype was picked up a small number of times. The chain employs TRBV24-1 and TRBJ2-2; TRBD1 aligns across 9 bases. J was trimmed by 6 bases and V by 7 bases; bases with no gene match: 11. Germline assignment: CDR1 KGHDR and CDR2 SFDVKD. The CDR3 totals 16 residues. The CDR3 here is CATSIGQGRGAGELFF. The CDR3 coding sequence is TGTGCCACCAGCATCGGACAGGGGAGGGGAGCCGGGGAGCTGTTTTTT.